The T cell receptor beta chain under discussion was sequenced for a study of vaccination effects on CD4 cells after COVID-19. Ahead of sequencing, the ViraFEST assay grew antigen-specific CD4+ T cells using viral peptide pools. Culture lasted 10 days before CD4+ T cell isolation. All vaccine recipients tested negative for nucleocapsid antibodies and had never contracted SARS-CoV-2 infection. Clones were read by immunoSEQ multiplex PCR, and TCRdb kept only the in-frame ones, dropping some. The sample includes tens of thousands of clones, under 70% of them seen just once. A single count supports this clone. Its cognate antigen is unknown. The material was CD4+ T cells from PBMCs cultured with SARS-CoV-2 spike peptides, obtained before COVID-19 vaccination. The sequence derives from a human donor who received a COVID-19 vaccine.

CDR3 bases: TGTGCCAGCAGCCAAGTCCTTACAACTAATGAAAAACTGTTTTTT. Encoded protein: CASSQVLTTNEKLFF. The V and J genes are TRBV3-1 (or the pseudogene TRBV3-2) and TRBJ1-4; D is uncertain. The CDR3 sequence is 15 residues long. Trimming stripped 1 base from V and 0 bases from J, with 6 bases between. Germline CDR1 and CDR2: LGHDT and YNNKEL (reference sequence).